This T cell receptor (beta chain) stems from a study of T cells after yellow fever vaccination. The wider study: Fractions of limited cellularity were prepared by means of SMART-Seq v4 Ultra Low Input.

The CDR3 has 15 amino acids. CDR1 and CDR2 (germline): SGDLS, YYNGEE. Trimming stripped 0 bases from V and 0 bases from J, with 7 bases between. Overall study results and limits: Detected again after the booster were most primary-vaccination clones, at 95% to 98% CD4 and 88% CD8.

A process of 5'RACE template switching, which added a universal primer site and UMIs, was used to make TCR cDNA. Each CDR3 protein gets one entry after TCRdb re-called the 5' RACE reads with MiXCR. Among around 350,000 distinct CDR3 sequences, roughly 11% were seen once, and the ten largest hold roughly 18%. In regard to this clonotype: Its specificity is unknown.

This TCR was sampled from a man younger than 35 who received the YFV17D yellow fever vaccine. This chain uses TRBV9 with TRBJ2-1, with unresolved D. Sequencing used PBMCs, obtained on the day of the first yellow fever vaccination. The DNA for the CDR3 is TGTGCCAGCAGCGTAGGGTCCAGCTCCTACAATGAGCAGTTCTTC. Encoded protein: CASSVGSSSYNEQFF.